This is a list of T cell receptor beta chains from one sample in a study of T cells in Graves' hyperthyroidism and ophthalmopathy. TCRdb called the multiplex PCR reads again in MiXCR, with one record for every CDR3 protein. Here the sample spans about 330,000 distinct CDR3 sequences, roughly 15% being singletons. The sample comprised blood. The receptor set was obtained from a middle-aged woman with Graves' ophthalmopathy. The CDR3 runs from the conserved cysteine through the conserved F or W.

CASSLSVLGDTQYF | TRBV7-2 | 14
CASSPIGTAYQPQHF | TRBV28 | 15
CSVGGGNQETQYF | TRBV29-1 | 13
CASSLGRSAEAFF | TRBV11-3 | 13
CATSDLGGSHGYTF | TRBV24-1 | 14
CASSEARLIAKNIQYF | TRBV2 | 16
CASSEGRVSNQPQHF | TRBV2 | 15
CASSLRPLTGSTDTQYF | TRBV14 | 17
CASREGGTNTGELFF | TRBV6-4 | 15
CASSWRRTSMNTEAFF | TRBV6-1 | 16
CASSEAVAASTDTQYF | TRBV6-1 | 16
CASTLVGRQVDEQYF | TRBV28 | 15
CASRDWDRGVTEAFF | TRBV6-2/TRBV6-3 | 15
CASRGGQGRNQPQHF | TRBV28 | 15
CASSQEMARGPYNEQFF | TRBV14 | 17
CASSEIPGTPVYAFF | TRBV12-3/TRBV12-4 | 15
CASSQLTAYNEQFF | TRBV4-1 | 14
CASSVGQIYGYTF | TRBV7-8 | 13
CSARAVGGVGYTF | TRBV20-1 | 13
CASSMTVHPPQETQYF | TRBV7-9 | 16
CASSYSTRLVNTEAFF | TRBV6-5 | 16
CSVEDGTGVLQETQYF | TRBV29-1 | 16
CASTYSRGNEQFF | TRBV7-9 | 13
CASSLFGWTGITEKLFF | TRBV7-2 | 17
CASSQVRGPNYEQYF | TRBV2 | 15
CASRHSTIFKGVQETQYF | TRBV6-2/TRBV6-3 | 18
CASRTPGSGRYNEQFF | TRBV28 | 16
CASRGGASGTEAFF | TRBV6-4 | 14
CASSHGFGNQPQHF | TRBV4-1 | 14
CASSLALGGAPTEAFF | TRBV7-9 | 16
CASSFYRGSTEAFF | TRBV11-3 | 14
CATSIAGTIREQYF | TRBV15 | 14
CASSESLGSNEKLFF | TRBV6-1 | 15
CASNSGRGNEQYF | TRBV27 | 13
CASSFGLKGDLTAFF | TRBV28 | 15
CASSSDSYTGELFF | TRBV11-3 | 14
CASNPLSVSSYEQYF | TRBV6-1 | 15
CSARVPGGYTEAFF | TRBV20-1 | 14
CASSFSTSGKETQYF | TRBV12-3/TRBV12-4 | 15
CASSQDQGQVGYTF | TRBV4-1 | 14
CASSVTTGSYNEQFF | TRBV5-1 | 15
CASRDHTEAFF | TRBV4-1 | 11
CASSFRGEQYF | TRBV12-3/TRBV12-4 | 11
CASSVTRGNSPLHF | TRBV2 | 14
CASGLVVGRENTEAFF | TRBV12-5 | 16
CASSPTTGTGGTGELFF | TRBV5-4 | 17
CASSELAGETQYF | TRBV10-2 | 13
CASSESTAYEQYF | TRBV3-1 | 13